Sequencing of this T cell receptor beta chain was carried out in a study of shared clonotypes between healthy human individuals. Overall study findings and caveats: Large depth notwithstanding, sorted-subset sequencing proved incomplete by rarefaction. Naive subsets, compared against memory subsets, generally had larger estimated richness values.

This clone was counted once. Its antigen is unidentified. The study separated CD4+ cells into CD45RA+ naive and CD45RA-negative memory subsets. The assay was carried out at the deep level. The repertoire was sequenced with immunoSEQ multiplex PCR; TCRdb's copy has only in-frame clones and lacks some. In the table there are 950,000 to 1,300,000 clones, around 75% of which are singletons. The clonotype originates from a man aged 18-30 years in good health. Sequenced sample: memory CD4+ T cells sorted from blood. Subset noted: CD45RA-negative fraction.

DNA of the CDR3: TGTGCCAGCAGTTTACGCTCCGGGACAGCCTACACTGAAGCTTTCTTT. This gives the protein CASSLRSGTAYTEAFF. V and J are TRBV6-5 and TRBJ1-1, with 7 positions matching TRBD1. J was trimmed by 3 bases and V by 4 bases; bases with no gene match: 11. Germline V gives CDR1 MNHEY, CDR2 SVGAGI. The CDR3 consists of 16 residues.